This is a list of T cell receptor beta chains from one sample in a study of blood T cell repertoires in COVID-19. The table came from immunoSEQ multiplex PCR; TCRdb's copy has only in-frame clones and leaves some out. Found here are 250,000 to 350,000 clones, approximately 90% of them singletons; the top ten hold approximately 2.1%. Sequencing used peripheral blood. The receptors derive from a woman in her 30s with COVID-19, enrolled during active disease. Each CDR3 is given with its conserved first and last residue. D genes are given only for firm matches. Only some rows state a clone size, as once, few, many or a class for expanded clones.

DNA | CDR3 | D | J | V | size
TGTGCCAGCAGCCGGACTTGGGGGGGATACGAAAAACTGTTTTTT | CASSRTWGGYEKLFF | - | TRBJ1-4 | TRBV4-2 | -
TGTGCCTGGAATCCGGGACAAAGCAATCAGCCCCAGCATTTT | CAWNPGQSNQPQHF | - | TRBJ1-5 | TRBV30 | -
TGTGCCAGTAGTATGGGACAGGGGGCAGCGGGCACCGGGGAGCTGTTTTTT | CASSMGQGAAGTGELFF | TRBD1 | TRBJ2-2 | TRBV19 | -
TGTGCCAGCAGCCTGACAGGGGGCGGTGAAGCTTTCTTT | CASSLTGGGEAFF | TRBD1 | TRBJ1-1 | TRBV3-1/TRBV3-2 | -
TGTGCCAGCGGCGAGAACAGGTGGAACACTGAAGCTTTCTTT | CASGENRWNTEAFF | - | TRBJ1-1 | TRBV28 | once
TGTGCCAGCAGCCAAACGGGGGACACTGAAGCTTTCTTT | CASSQTGDTEAFF | - | TRBJ1-1 | TRBV3-1/TRBV3-2 | -
TGTGCCTGGAGTGGGTCGGGTGGAGATACGCAGTATTTT | CAWSGSGGDTQYF | - | TRBJ2-3 | TRBV30 | -
TGTGCCTGGGAAGTAGGGGGGGGCGGTCAGCCCCAGCATTTT | CAWEVGGGGQPQHF | - | TRBJ1-5 | TRBV30 | -
TGTGCCAGCAGTGAACCTGGACAGCGCTATGGCTACACCTTC | CASSEPGQRYGYTF | - | TRBJ1-2 | TRBV25-1 | -
TGTGCCGCCATCCTGGGACAGGGCGACATTCAGTACTTC | CAAILGQGDIQYF | TRBD1 | TRBJ2-4 | TRBV30 | few
TGTGCCTGGAGTTTTGGACTCTATGGCTACACCTTC | CAWSFGLYGYTF | - | TRBJ1-2 | TRBV30 | -
TGTGCCAGTAGCGGGGACTCGCGCTCCTACAATGAGCAGTTCTTC | CASSGDSRSYNEQFF | - | TRBJ2-1 | TRBV19 | -
TGTGCCAGTAGTGTCCAACAGGGGGCTCTGGTCAATGAGCAGTTCTTC | CASSVQQGALVNEQFF | TRBD1 | TRBJ2-1 | TRBV19 | -
TGCGCCAGCAGTACCAACTTGCTAGGGACAGCCTACGAGCAGTACTTC | CASSTNLLGTAYEQYF | TRBD1 | TRBJ2-7 | TRBV5-1 | once
TGTGCCAGTAGTCGGGTTAATAGCAATCAGCCCCAGCATTTT | CASSRVNSNQPQHF | - | TRBJ1-5 | TRBV19 | few
TGTGCCAGTAGCCCGGCGGATTATAGCAATCAGCCCCAGCATTTT | CASSPADYSNQPQHF | - | TRBJ1-5 | TRBV19 | -
TGCGCCAGCAGCCAGAACACTGAAGCTTTCTTT | CASSQNTEAFF | - | TRBJ1-1 | TRBV5-1 | -
TGTGCCAGCAGCCAAGAAGGCCTAGCGGAGAACACCGGGGAGCTGTTTTTT | CASSQEGLAENTGELFF | TRBD2 | TRBJ2-2 | TRBV3-1/TRBV3-2 | -
TGTGCCTGGAGGGAACAGAGCTCCTATAATTCACCCCTCCACTTT | CAWREQSSYNSPLHF | - | TRBJ1-6 | TRBV30 | -
TGTGCCAGCAGTGACTTAAGGACAGGCCAAGAGACCCAGTACTTC | CASSDLRTGQETQYF | TRBD1 | TRBJ2-5 | TRBV28 | -